The 27 T cell receptor beta chains reported below all come from one sample, sequenced in a study of blood T cells in healthy people across ages. Next came a second PCR, run for roughly 6 to 11 cycles, which used a sample-barcoded 5' primer along with a J-beta primer mix. TCRdb ran MiXCR on the 5' RACE reads and lists one entry per CDR3 protein. Here the sample spans hundreds of thousands of distinct CDR3 sequences, under 45% being singletons. Sequenced input: blood. Receptors were obtained from a man in his sixties in good health.

The chain joins TRBV5-1 to TRBJ1-2, with D tentatively TRBD1 (5 bases). Trimming took off 7 bases at V and 3 bases at J, with 13 bases between the two ends. CDR1 and CDR2 (germline): SGHRS, YFSETQ. This CDR3 region has 13 residues. CDR3 residues: CASALGEHYGYTF. In DNA form, the CDR3 reads TGCGCCAGCGCACTAGGGGAACACTATGGCTACACCTTC. Filled out from reference TRBV5-1 and TRBJ1-2, the complete variable domain reads KAGVTQTPRYLIKTRGQQVTLSCSPISGHRSVSWYQQTPGQGLQFLFEYFSETQRNKGNFPGRFSGRQFSNSRSEMNVSTLELGDSALYLCASALGEHYGYTFGSGTRLTVV.

This chain joins TRBV4-1 and TRBJ2-1, with 8 nucleotides matching TRBD2. The junction had 9 bases not matched to a gene; V was cut back by 3 bases and J by 2 bases. The CDR3 sequence is 17 residues long. Per germline, CDR1 MGHRA and CDR2 YSYEKL. CDR3 protein: CASSQAISGVPYNEQFF. In nucleotides, the CDR3 is TGCGCCAGCAGCCAGGCCATTAGCGGGGTTCCCTACAATGAGCAGTTCTTC.

This chain joins TRBV20-1 and TRBJ2-7; D perhaps matches TRBD2 (6 bases). Trimming removed 6 bases at V and 3 bases at J, with 18 bases between. The CDR3 loop spans 14 amino acids. CDR1 is DFQATT, CDR2 SNEGSKA, per germline (reference sequence). As DNA, the CDR3 is TGCAGTGCCAGCGGGTATGGAGGCCGCTACGAGCAGTACTTC. It codes for CSASGYGGRYEQYF.

This chain joins TRBV30 and TRBJ1-2; no clear D gene. The CDR3 extends over 12 amino acids. V dropped 2 bases and J dropped 4 bases, with 8 bases sitting between them. CDR1 and CDR2 from the germline V gene are GTSNPN and SVGIG (reference sequence). In DNA form, the CDR3 reads TGTGCCTGGAGTCGGGTGGGCTATGGCTACACCTTC. Protein sequence: CAWSRVGYGYTF.

This clonotype has only a few counts. CDR3 DNA sequence: TGTGCCAGCAACATTATATCGGACGGCAACACTGAAGCTTTCTTT. Amino acid sequence: CASNIISDGNTEAFF. This sequence joins TRBV28 and TRBJ1-1, with unresolved D. The V end was cut by 7 bases, the J end by 2 bases, with 17 bases between. In germline, CDR1 is MDHEN, CDR2 SYDVKM. The CDR3 runs 15 residues.

Only a few counts were recorded for this clonotype. V gene TRBV10-2 combines with J gene TRBJ2-7, with 7 bases matching TRBD2. The CDR3 extends over 16 amino acids. J gave up 1 base and V 0 bases, and 6 bases lay outside the gene matches. Per the germline V gene, CDR1 is WSHSY and CDR2 is SAAADI. CDR3 sequence (DNA): TGCGCCAGCAGTGAGTCGGCGGTAGCGGGTTCCTACGAGCAGTACTTC. Translating gives CASSESAVAGSYEQYF.

In its sample, this clonotype was seen a few times. The chain recombines TRBV7-2 with TRBJ2-5; D possibly corresponds to TRBD2 (7 bases). Per the germline V gene, CDR1 is SGHTA and CDR2 is FQGNSA. The length of the CDR3 is 15 residues. The V end was cut by 0 bases, the J end by 4 bases, with 12 bases between. The CDR3 DNA is TGTGCCAGCAGCTTAGCGGGGGGGGCCGGAGAGACCCAGTACTTC. Protein sequence: CASSLAGGAGETQYF.

The V and J genes are TRBV2 and TRBJ2-1; D perhaps matches TRBD1 (5 bases). Judging by the DNA end, TRBJ2-7 fits better; the J call may be wrong. CDR3 length: 17 amino acids. The V gene's germline CDR1 is SNHLY and CDR2 FYNNEI. CDR3 sequence reads: CASTEWLRTSSYNEQYF. In DNA, the CDR3 is TGTGCCAGCACCGAATGGCTCCGGACAAGCTCCTACAATGAGCAGTACTTC.

V is TRBV6-6 and J is TRBJ1-5, with 8 bases that match TRBD1. This CDR3 spans 15 amino acids. Germline V gene data show CDR1 as MNHNY and CDR2 as SVGAGI (reference sequence). The V and J ends lost 4 bases and 6 bases, in that order; junction bases with no gene match: 8. For the CDR3, the DNA is TGTGCCAGCAGTTCCATAACAACAGGGGGTCAGCCCCAGCATTTT. Protein product: CASSSITTGGQPQHF.

There are a few counts of this clonotype. Written as DNA, the CDR3 is TGTGCCAGCAGCCAAGAGGGGACAGGGTTCGTTAGCAAGTACTTC. Translated: CASSQEGTGFVSKYF. The J gene is TRBJ2-5, the V gene TRBV14; 9 bases agree with TRBD1. CDR1 is SGHDN, CDR2 FVKESK, per germline. This CDR3 has 15 amino acids. The V and J ends lost 0 bases and 12 bases, in that order; junction bases with no gene match: 11.

The genes are TRBV5-6 and TRBJ2-3; either TRBD1 or TRBD2 may supply D (6 bases each). Germline V lookup: CDR1 SGHDT, CDR2 YYEEEE. The V end lost 1 base, the J end lost 6 bases, and 12 bases lay between the germline ends. CDR3 length: 14 residues. CDR3 loop: CASSLFGGQDTQYF. CDR3 sequence (DNA): TGTGCCAGCAGCTTGTTTGGGGGGCAGGATACGCAGTATTTT.

This clonotype occurred a few times. This chain joins TRBV9 and TRBJ2-1, with 7 bases that match TRBD2. V gave up 4 bases and J gave up 5 bases; unmatched junction bases: 6. Germline values: CDR1 SGDLS, CDR2 YYNGEE. The CDR3 contains 14 residues. The CDR3, as DNA: TGTGCCAGCAGCTCGGGTCGGGGGGACAATGAGCAGTTCTTC. Residues: CASSSGRGDNEQFF.

V is TRBV6-6 and J is TRBJ2-1; 7 bases line up with TRBD2. V gave up 6 bases and J gave up 10 bases; unmatched junction bases: 21. Germline values: CDR1 MNHNY, CDR2 SVGAGI (reference sequence). The CDR3 sequence is 17 residues long. CDR3 coding DNA: TGTGCCAGCAGCCCACCATCTAGCGGCATAGGCCTGGGGGAGCAGTTCTTC. Protein: CASSPPSSGIGLGEQFF.

The chain is built from TRBV7-2 and TRBJ1-1; possible D gene TRBD1, 6 bases. The CDR3 spans 15 residues. The V gene lost 2 bases and the J gene lost 1 base, with 11 bases spanning the gap. Germline CDR1 reads SGHTA; CDR2 reads FQGNSA. DNA for the CDR3: TGTGCCAGCAGCTTAATTTTGACAGGGAACACTGAAGCTTTCTTT. Protein sequence: CASSLILTGNTEAFF.

The chain is built from TRBV11-2 and TRBJ1-2; no clear D gene. V lost 5 bases and J lost 4, with 8 bases in between. CDR1 is SGHAT, CDR2 FQNNGV, per germline. This CDR3 contains 12 residues. CDR3 sequence (DNA): TGTGCCAGCAGCCCCGGGATCTATGGCTACACCTTC. This codes for CASSPGIYGYTF. Full variable domain (outside the CDR3, taken from reference TRBV11-2 and TRBJ1-2): EAGVAQSPRYKIIEKRQSVAFWCNPISGHATLYWYQQILGQGPKLLIQFQNNGVVDDSQLPKDRFSAERLKGVDSTLKIQPAKLEDSAVYLCASSPGIYGYTFGSGTRLTVV.

The chain employs TRBV6-2 or TRBV6-3 and TRBJ2-3; the D gene is possibly TRBD1 (5 bases). The germline V gene has CDR1 MNHEY and CDR2 SVGEGT. This CDR3 contains 14 residues. The V gene lost 6 bases and the J gene lost 2 bases, with 12 bases spanning the gap. This CDR3 reads CASRGQGPTDTQYF. The CDR3 nucleotides are TGTGCCAGCAGGGGCCAGGGCCCCACAGATACGCAGTATTTT.

This clonotype was counted many times. The J gene is TRBJ2-7, the V gene TRBV4-3; perhaps TRBD1 as D (5 bases). This CDR3 is built from 16 residues. The ends were cut back, 1 base at V and 0 bases at J, with 13 bases in the middle. The germline V gene has CDR1 LGHNA and CDR2 YSLEER. CDR3 residues: CASSQAPWGPSYEQYF. DNA of the CDR3: TGCGCCAGCAGCCAAGCCCCATGGGGCCCCTCCTACGAGCAGTACTTC.

The chain joins TRBV7-9 to TRBJ1-4, with D unclear. This CDR3 has 14 residues. Between the trimmed V and J ends, which lost 8 bases and 6 bases, there was a span of 16 bases. CDR1 and CDR2 from the germline V gene are SEHNR and FQNEAQ (reference sequence). The CDR3, as DNA: TGTGCCAGCGCAATGGGGTTGCGCGATGAAAAACTGTTTTTT. Amino acid sequence: CASAMGLRDEKLFF.

This clonotype has a single count. V gene TRBV7-9 combines with J gene TRBJ2-3; 7 positions agree with TRBD2. CDR3 length: 15 residues. Unmatched junction bases numbered 5, after V lost 1 base and J lost 4 bases. Germline CDR1 SEHNR, CDR2 FQNEAQ (reference sequence). This CDR3 reads CASSLDRGEPDTQYF. The CDR3 bases are TGTGCCAGCAGCTTAGACCGGGGGGAACCAGATACGCAGTATTTT.

This clonotype came up once. The CDR3 region is CSARIGQIRATNEKLFF. As DNA, the CDR3 is TGCAGTGCTAGAATTGGGCAGATTAGGGCAACTAATGAAAAACTGTTTTTT. The rearrangement joins TRBV20-1 to TRBJ1-4; D is ambiguous. This CDR3 is 17 amino acids long. In germline, CDR1 is DFQATT, CDR2 SNEGSKA (reference sequence). Trimming left V 2 bases short and J 0 bases short, with 16 bases between.

CDR3 sequence (DNA): TGCGCCAGCAGCCACAGACAGGGGGCCAATCAGCCCCAGCATTTT. Amino acids: CASSHRQGANQPQHF. This chain uses TRBV4-3 with TRBJ1-5; TRBD1 matches at 10 bases. V shed 3 bases, J shed 3 bases, and the junction held 2 bases outside the gene matches. This CDR3 is built from 15 residues. Germline CDR1 is LGHNA and CDR2 is YSLEER.

The V and J genes are TRBV28 and TRBJ1-6; D call uncertain. The CDR3 sequence is 13 residues long. Germline CDR1 reads MDHEN; CDR2 reads SYDVKM. V dropped 5 bases and J dropped 6 bases, with 8 bases sitting between them. For the CDR3, the DNA is TGTGCCAGCAGTCCGCAACTTAATTCACCCCTCCACTTT. It is translated as CASSPQLNSPLHF.

This rearrangement joins TRBV14 to TRBJ1-1; D is uncertain. V shed 4 bases and J shed 0 bases, with 12 bases lying between them. From germline, CDR1 is SGHDN and CDR2 FVKESK. The CDR3 contains 15 residues. The CDR3 reads CASSLRQTMNTEAFF. The CDR3 DNA is TGTGCCAGCAGCCTCCGGCAGACTATGAACACTGAAGCTTTCTTT.

This clonotype was counted only a few times. This rearrangement joins TRBV29-1 to TRBJ1-1; no clear D. V lost 7 bases and J lost 0, with 6 bases in between. This CDR3 contains 11 residues. Per germline, CDR1 SQVTM and CDR2 ANQGSEA. This CDR3 reads CSADMNTEAFF. CDR3 coding DNA: TGCAGCGCAGACATGAACACTGAAGCTTTCTTT.

The chain recombines TRBV4-1 with TRBJ1-2; tentative D call: TRBD1 (6 bases). This CDR3 has 14 residues. V was pared by 1 base and J by 8 bases, with 14 bases between. The germline CDR1 and CDR2 sequences are MGHRA and YSYEKL. CDR3 residues: CASSQVGGAEGYTF. CDR3 bases: TGCGCCAGCAGCCAAGTCGGGGGGGCGGAAGGCTACACCTTC.

J is TRBJ2-1 and V is TRBV3-1; TRBD2 aligns across 10 bases. The CDR3 runs 17 residues. CDR1 is LGHDT, CDR2 YNNKEL, per germline (reference sequence). V lost 8 bases and J lost 4; bases outside the gene matches: 14. DNA for the CDR3: TGTGCCAGCGGGGGGGAAATTCTAGCGGGGGCATACAATGAGCAGTTCTTC. It is translated as CASGGEILAGAYNEQFF.

The chain employs TRBV7-2 and TRBJ2-3, with 9 bases that match TRBD2. The CDR3 is 15 amino acids. The germline V gene has CDR1 SGHTA and CDR2 FQGNSA. J lost 4 bases, V lost 3 bases, and 5 bases had no gene match. CDR3 nucleotides: TGTACCAGCAGCTTTGCTAGCGGGGTCGCAGATACGCAGTATTTT. As protein: CTSSFASGVADTQYF.